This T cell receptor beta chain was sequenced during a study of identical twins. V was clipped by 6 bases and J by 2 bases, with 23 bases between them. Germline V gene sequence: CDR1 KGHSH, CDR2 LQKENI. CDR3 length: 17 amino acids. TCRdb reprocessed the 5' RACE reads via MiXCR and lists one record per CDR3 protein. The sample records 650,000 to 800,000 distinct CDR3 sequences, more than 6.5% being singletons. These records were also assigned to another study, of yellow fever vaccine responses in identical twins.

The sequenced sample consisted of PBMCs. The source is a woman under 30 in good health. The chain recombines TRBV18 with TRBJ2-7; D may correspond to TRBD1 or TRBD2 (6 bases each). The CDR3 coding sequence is TGTGCCAGCTCGCGTTCGATTAGGGGGGAGATTACCTACGAGCAGTACTTC. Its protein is CASSRSIRGEITYEQYF.